The clone carrying this T cell receptor (beta chain) came up a few times. Its antigen is unknown. Primers included in the PCR were 60 Vbeta and 13 Jbeta primers. The method was immunoSEQ multiplex PCR; TCRdb's version includes in-frame clones alone and lacks a portion of them. The table shows around 250,000 clones, with 81% occurring only once. The data belong to a study of cytomegalovirus exposure and HLA in healthy donors. Study information: About 180 million T cells yielded around 120 million unique TCR beta sequences in earlier analysis. Study-wide results and limits: TCR beta V- and J-gene trimming, according to a later analysis, was linked to a missense DCLRE1C variant.

Every donor was a healthy person donating bone marrow. The clonotype comes from a woman aged 55-70 years in good health and CMV-seropositive. Sequenced: PBMCs.

The CDR3 here is CSVQGFVDYGYTF. The CDR3 DNA sequence: TGCAGCGTGCAGGGTTTTGTGGACTATGGCTACACCTTC. This sequence joins TRBV29-1 and TRBJ1-2; TRBD1 is a possible D gene (5 bases). CDR3 length: 13 residues. The germline CDR1 and CDR2 sequences are SQVTM and ANQGSEA. V was pared by 6 bases and J by 3 bases, with 14 bases between.